This T cell receptor (beta chain) was sequenced in a study of Ad26.COV2.S vaccination and SARS-CoV-2 variants. About the study: Vaccine-arm donor from the placebo-controlled COV1001 Ad26.COV2.S trial.

TCRdb keeps only in-frame clones here, not all; method: immunoSEQ multiplex PCR. The sample contains some 320,000 clones, 85% of which appear only once. This clone was detected only once. In germline, CDR1 is MNHEY, CDR2 SVGAGI. The CDR3 extends over 12 amino acids. The germline V and J ends were trimmed by 8 bases and 7 bases, with 14 bases remaining between them. As to treatment: around 19 received Ad26.COV2.S at low or high dose, single or two shots; a few received placebo; per-sample allocation not given. Samples were taken on day 63 after the first vaccine or placebo injection. This vaccine is an Ad26 vector that expresses the Wuhan-strain SARS-CoV-2 spike.

The TCR was taken from a person aged 18 to 59 who received the Ad26.COV2.S COVID-19 vaccine or a placebo. This rearrangement joins TRBV6-5 to TRBJ1-2; TRBD1 is a possible D gene (6 bases). This specimen consisted of peripheral blood, obtained in a trial of Ad26.COV2.S vaccine versus placebo. CDR3 DNA sequence: TGTGCCAGCTCCATCGGCAGGGGTGGCTACACCTTC. Translation: CASSIGRGGYTF.